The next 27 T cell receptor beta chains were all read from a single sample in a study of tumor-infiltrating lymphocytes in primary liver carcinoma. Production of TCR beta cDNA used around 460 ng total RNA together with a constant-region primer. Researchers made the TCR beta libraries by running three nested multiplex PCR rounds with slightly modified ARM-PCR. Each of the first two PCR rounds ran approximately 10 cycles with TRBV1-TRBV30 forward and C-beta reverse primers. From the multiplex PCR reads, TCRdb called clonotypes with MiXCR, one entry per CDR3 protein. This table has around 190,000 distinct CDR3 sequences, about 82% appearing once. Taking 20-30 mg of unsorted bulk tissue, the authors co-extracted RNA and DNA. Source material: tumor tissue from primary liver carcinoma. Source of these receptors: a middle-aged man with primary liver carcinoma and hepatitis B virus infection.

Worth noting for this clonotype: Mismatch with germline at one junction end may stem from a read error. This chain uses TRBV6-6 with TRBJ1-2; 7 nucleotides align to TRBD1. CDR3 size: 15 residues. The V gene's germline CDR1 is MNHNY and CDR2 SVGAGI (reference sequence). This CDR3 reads CASSSDDGTDYGYTF. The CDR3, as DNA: TGTGCTAGCAGTTCCGACGACGGGACAGACTATGGCTACACTTTC.

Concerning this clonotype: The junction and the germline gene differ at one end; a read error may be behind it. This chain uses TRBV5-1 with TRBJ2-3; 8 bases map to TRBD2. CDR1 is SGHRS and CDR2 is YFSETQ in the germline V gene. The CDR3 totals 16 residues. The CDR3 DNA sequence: TGCACCAGCAGCCGGGGGGGGGACTGGAGCACAGATACGCAGTATTTT. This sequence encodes CTSSRGGDWSTDTQYF.

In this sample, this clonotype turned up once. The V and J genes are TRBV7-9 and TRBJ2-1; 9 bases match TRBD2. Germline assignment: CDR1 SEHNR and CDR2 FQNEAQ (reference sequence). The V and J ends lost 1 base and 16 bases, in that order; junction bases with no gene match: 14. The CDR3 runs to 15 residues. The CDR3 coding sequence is TGTGCCAGCAGCTTAGTGGCGGGAGGGCGTAATGGGCAATTCTTC. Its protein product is CASSLVAGGRNGQFF.

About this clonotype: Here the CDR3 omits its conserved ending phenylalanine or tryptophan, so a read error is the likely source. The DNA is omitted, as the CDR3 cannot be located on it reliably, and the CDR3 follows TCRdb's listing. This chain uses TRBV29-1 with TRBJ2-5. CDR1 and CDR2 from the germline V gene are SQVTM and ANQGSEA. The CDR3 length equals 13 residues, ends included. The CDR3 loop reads CSVEVPQQETQYL.

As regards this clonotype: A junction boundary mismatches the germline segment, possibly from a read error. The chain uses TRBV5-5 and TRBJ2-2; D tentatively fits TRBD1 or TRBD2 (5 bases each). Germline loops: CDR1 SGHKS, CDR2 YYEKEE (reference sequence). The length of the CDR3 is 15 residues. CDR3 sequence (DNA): TGTACCAGCAGCTTTACGAGACTGTCCACCGGGGCGCTGTTTTTT. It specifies CTSSFTRLSTGALFF.

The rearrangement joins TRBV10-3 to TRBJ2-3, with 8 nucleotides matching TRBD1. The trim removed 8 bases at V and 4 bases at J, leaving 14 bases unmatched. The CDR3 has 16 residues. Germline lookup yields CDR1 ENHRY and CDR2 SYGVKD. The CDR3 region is CAIGVGTPGGPDTQYF. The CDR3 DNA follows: TGTGCCATCGGCGTTGGGACCCCAGGGGGCCCAGATACGCAGTATTTT.

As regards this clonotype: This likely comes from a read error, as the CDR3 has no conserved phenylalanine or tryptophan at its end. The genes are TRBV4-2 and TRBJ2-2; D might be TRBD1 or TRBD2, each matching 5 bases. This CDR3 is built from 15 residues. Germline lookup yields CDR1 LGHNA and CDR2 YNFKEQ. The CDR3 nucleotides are TGTACCAGCAGCCAAACCCGGGGCACAACCGGTGAGCTGTTTTAT. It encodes CTSSQTRGTTGELFY.

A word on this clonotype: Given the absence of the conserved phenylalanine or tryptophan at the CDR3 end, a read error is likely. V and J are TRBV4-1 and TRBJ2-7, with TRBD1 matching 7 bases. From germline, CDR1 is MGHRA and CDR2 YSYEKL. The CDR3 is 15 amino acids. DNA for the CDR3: TGCATCGGCAGCCCGCCGGACAGGCTCTCCTACGAGCAGTACTGC. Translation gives CIGSPPDRLSYEQYC.

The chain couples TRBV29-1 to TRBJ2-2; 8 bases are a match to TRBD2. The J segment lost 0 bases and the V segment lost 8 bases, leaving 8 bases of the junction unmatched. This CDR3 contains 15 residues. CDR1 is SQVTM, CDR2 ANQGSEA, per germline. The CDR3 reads CSLVTSATNTGELFF. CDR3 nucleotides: TGCAGCCTTGTGACTAGCGCGACGAACACCGGGGAGCTGTTTTTT.

CDR3 nucleotide sequence: TGTGCCAAAAGTACGAGCACCGGGGAGCTGTTTTTT. It codes for CAKSTSTGELFF. The genes are TRBV12-3 or TRBV12-4 and TRBJ2-2; D uncertain. The length of the CDR3 is 12 residues. Trimming cost V 10 bases and J 4 bases, with 10 bases left between them.

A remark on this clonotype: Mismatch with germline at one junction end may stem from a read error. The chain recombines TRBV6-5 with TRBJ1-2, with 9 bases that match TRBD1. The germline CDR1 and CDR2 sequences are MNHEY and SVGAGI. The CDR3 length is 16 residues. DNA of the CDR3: TGTGCCAGCAGTTACTCGGGGACAGGGTCCAACTATGACTACATCTTC. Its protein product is CASSYSGTGSNYDYIF.

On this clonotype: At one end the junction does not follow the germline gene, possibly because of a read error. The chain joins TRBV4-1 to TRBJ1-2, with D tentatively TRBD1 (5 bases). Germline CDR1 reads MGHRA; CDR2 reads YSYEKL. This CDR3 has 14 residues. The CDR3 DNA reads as TGCACCAGCGGCCAATCTCAGGGATTCTATGGCTACACCTTC. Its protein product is CTSGQSQGFYGYTF.

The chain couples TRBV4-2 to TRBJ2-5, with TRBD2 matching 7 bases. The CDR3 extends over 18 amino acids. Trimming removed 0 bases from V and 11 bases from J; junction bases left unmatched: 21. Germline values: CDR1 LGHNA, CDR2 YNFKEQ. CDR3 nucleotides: TGTGCCAGCAGCCAAGATCAGATGGGAGGGCCGGCTTCAGCGACACAGTACTTC. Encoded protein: CASSQDQMGGPASATQYF.

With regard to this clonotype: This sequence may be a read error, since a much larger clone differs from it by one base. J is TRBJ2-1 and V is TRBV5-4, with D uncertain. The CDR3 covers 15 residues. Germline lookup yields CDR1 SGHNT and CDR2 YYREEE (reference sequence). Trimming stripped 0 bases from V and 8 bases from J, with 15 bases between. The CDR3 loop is CASSLGGPARHEQFF. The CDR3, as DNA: TGTGCCAGCAGCTTGGGCGGACCGGCTCGGCATGAGCAGTTCTTC. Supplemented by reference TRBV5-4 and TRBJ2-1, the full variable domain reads ETGVTQSPTHLIKTRGQQVTLRCSSQSGHNTVSWYQQALGQGPQFIFQYYREEENGRGNFPPRFSGLQFPNYSSELNVNALELDDSALYLCASSLGGPARHEQFFGPGTRLTVL.

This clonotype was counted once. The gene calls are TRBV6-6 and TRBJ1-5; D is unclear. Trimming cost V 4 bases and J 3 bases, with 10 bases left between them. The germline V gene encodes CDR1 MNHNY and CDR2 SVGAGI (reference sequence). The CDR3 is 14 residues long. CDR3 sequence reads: CASSLGSDNQPQHF. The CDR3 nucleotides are TGTGCCAGCAGTTTGGGCAGTGACAATCAGCCCCAGCATTTT.

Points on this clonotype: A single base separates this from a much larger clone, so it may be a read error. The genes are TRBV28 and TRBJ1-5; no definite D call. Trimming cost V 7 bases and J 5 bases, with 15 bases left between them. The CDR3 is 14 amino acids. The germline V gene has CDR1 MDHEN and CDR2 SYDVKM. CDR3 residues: CASTTTIRYQPQHF. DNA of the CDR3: TGTGCCAGCACCACGACAATTAGGTATCAGCCCCAGCATTTT.

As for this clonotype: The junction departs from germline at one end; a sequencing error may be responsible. CDR3 nucleotides: TGTGCCAGCAGCTTAGTGGTCGGCGAGAAGTATTTC. Translated: CASSLVVGEKYF. V is TRBV11-2 and J is TRBJ2-7; D gene ambiguous. The CDR3 is 12 residues long. CDR1 is SGHAT, CDR2 FQNNGV, per germline.

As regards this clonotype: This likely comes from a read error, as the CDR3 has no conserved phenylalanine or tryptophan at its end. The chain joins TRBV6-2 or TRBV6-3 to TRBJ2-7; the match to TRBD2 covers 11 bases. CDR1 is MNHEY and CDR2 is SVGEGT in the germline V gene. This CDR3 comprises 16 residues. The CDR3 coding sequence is TGTGCCAACAGTTACTCGTCTAGCGGGAGGAGATACGAGCAGTACTTA. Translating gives CANSYSSSGRRYEQYL.

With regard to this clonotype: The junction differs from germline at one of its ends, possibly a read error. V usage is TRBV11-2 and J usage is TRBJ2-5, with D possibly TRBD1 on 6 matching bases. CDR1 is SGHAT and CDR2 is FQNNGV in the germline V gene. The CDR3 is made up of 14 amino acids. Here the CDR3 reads CASNLYRDRETQYF. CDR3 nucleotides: TGTGCCAGCAACTTATACAGGGATAGGGAGACCCAATACTTC.

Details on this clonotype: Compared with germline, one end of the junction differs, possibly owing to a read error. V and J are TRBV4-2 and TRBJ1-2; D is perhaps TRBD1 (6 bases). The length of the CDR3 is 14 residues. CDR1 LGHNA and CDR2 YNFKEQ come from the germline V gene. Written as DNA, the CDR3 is TGTGCCATCAGCCCTTTCGTCGGGATGGGGGGCTGCACCTTC. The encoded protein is CAISPFVGMGGCTF.

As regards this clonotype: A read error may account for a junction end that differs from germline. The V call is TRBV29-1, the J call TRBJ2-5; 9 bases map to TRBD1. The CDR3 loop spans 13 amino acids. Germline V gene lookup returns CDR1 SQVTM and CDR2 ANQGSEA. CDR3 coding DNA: TGCAGCGTCAAACACAGGGGGCGAGAGACGCAGTACTTC. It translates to CSVKHRGRETQYF.

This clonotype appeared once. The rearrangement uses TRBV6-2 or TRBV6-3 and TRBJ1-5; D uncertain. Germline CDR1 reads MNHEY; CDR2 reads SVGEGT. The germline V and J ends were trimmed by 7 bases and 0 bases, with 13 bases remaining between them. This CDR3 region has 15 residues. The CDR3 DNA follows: TGTGCCAGCACACCGGTCCCCATTAGCAATCAGCCCCAGCATTTT. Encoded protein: CASTPVPISNQPQHF.

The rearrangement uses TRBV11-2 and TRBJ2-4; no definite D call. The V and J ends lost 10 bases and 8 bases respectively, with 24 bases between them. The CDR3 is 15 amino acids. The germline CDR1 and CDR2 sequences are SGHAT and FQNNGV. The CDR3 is CANITSAVANYIQYF. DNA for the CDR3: TGTGCCAACATCACTTCGGCGGTAGCCAATTACATTCAGTACTTC. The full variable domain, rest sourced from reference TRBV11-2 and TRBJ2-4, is EAGVAQSPRYKIIEKRQSVAFWCNPISGHATLYWYQQILGQGPKLLIQFQNNGVVDDSQLPKDRFSAERLKGVDSTLKIQPAKLEDSAVYLCANITSAVANYIQYFGAGTRLSVL.

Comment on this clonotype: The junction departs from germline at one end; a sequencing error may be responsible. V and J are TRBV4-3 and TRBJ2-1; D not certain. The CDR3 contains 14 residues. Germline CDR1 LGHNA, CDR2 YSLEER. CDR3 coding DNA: TGCTCCAGCAGCCATGAGTCGCAGCACAATGAGCAGTTCTTC. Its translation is CSSSHESQHNEQFF.

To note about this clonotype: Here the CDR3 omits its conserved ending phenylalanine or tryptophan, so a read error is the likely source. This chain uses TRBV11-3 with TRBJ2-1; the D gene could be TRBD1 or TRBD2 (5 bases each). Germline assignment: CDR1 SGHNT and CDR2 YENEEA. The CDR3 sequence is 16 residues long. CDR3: CASSLVTGADYDEQFL. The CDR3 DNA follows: TGTGCCAGCAGCTTAGTTACTGGGGCAGACTACGATGAGCAGTTCTTA.

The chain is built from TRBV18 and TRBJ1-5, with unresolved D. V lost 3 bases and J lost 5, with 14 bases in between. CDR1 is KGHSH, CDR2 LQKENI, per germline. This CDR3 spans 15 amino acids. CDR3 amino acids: CASSPGSGTHQPQHF. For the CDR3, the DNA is TGTGCCAGCTCACCGGGATCGGGCACACATCAGCCCCAGCATTTT.

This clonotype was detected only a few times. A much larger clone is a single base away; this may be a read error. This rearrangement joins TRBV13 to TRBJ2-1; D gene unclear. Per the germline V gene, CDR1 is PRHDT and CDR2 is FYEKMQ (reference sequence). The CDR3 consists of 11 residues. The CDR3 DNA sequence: TGTGACAGCAGCTTAAATGATGAGCAGTTCTTC. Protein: CDSSLNDEQFF.